The 15 T cell receptor beta chains listed next were all sequenced from one sample in a study of blood T cell repertoires in COVID-19. Clones were sequenced by immunoSEQ multiplex PCR, and TCRdb holds only the in-frame ones, with some missing. The sample consists of a few hundred thousand clones, 80% to 90% of them appearing once. The material sequenced was peripheral blood. The source of these receptors is a woman in her 70s with COVID-19, enrolled during active disease.

This chain uses TRBV7-9 with TRBJ2-5; D possibly corresponds to TRBD2 (6 bases). Germline V gene sequence: CDR1 SEHNR, CDR2 FQNEAQ (reference sequence). With 5 bases removed from V and 6 bases from J, the gap between germline ends came to 13 bases. The CDR3 is 13 residues long. The CDR3 DNA reads TGTGCCAGCAGCCGGGAAGGAGGGAAGACCCAGTACTTC. Encoded protein: CASSREGGKTQYF. The whole variable domain, filled in from reference TRBV7-9 and TRBJ2-5, reads DTGVSQNPRHKITKRGQNVTFRCDPISEHNRLYWYRQTLGQGPEFLTYFQNEAQLEKSRLLSDRFSAERPKGSFSTLEIQRTEQGDSAMYLCASSREGGKTQYFGPGTRLLVL.

The J gene is TRBJ1-4, the V gene TRBV30; 7 bases are shared with TRBD1. Trimming at V came to 5 bases and at J to 7 bases, leaving 7 bases not matched to a gene. This CDR3 is built from 13 residues. Germline lookup yields CDR1 GTSNPN and CDR2 SVGIG (reference sequence). This chain's CDR3 is CAWGRGDGEKLFF. Here the CDR3 DNA reads TGTGCCTGGGGCAGGGGGGACGGTGAAAAACTGTTTTTT.

A single count supports this clone. The J gene is TRBJ1-1, the V gene TRBV4-3; possible D gene TRBD1, 5 bases. CDR1 is LGHNA and CDR2 is YSLEER in the germline V gene. Deletions cut 4 bases from V and 1 base from J, with 16 bases between. This CDR3 is 16 amino acids long. The DNA of the CDR3 is TGCGCCAGCAGCCTCTTCCTACAGGTGCCGAACACTGAAGCTTTCTTT. Its protein product is CASSLFLQVPNTEAFF.

This chain connects TRBV6-1 to TRBJ1-1, with 8 bases lining up with TRBD1. Germline CDR1 and CDR2: MNHNS and SASEGT. V shed 3 bases and J 7 bases; nucleotides not matched to a gene: 7. The CDR3 sequence is 14 residues long. The CDR3 DNA reads TGTGCCAGCAGTGATCGGACAGGGAGAGTTGAAGCTTTCTTT. This translates into CASSDRTGRVEAFF.

This clone was picked up one time. The chain employs TRBV5-1 and TRBJ2-5; D not certain. Deletions cut 3 bases from V and 2 bases from J, with 23 bases between. The CDR3 spans 18 residues. Germline CDR1 SGHRS, CDR2 YFSETQ. CDR3 in amino acids: CASSSQLRADLTQETQYF. In nucleotides, the CDR3 is TGCGCCAGCAGCTCCCAATTACGCGCGGATCTAACGCAAGAGACCCAGTACTTC.

The genes are TRBV7-3 and TRBJ1-3; D is possibly TRBD1 (5 bases). This CDR3 comprises 14 residues. V was trimmed by 5 bases and J by 3 bases, leaving 11 bases between them. The germline gives CDR1 SGHTA, CDR2 FQGTGA. In DNA form, the CDR3 reads TGTGCCAGCAGCCCAGGGACTGGTGGAAACACCATATATTTT. This codes for CASSPGTGGNTIYF.

V is TRBV28 and J is TRBJ2-5; D might be TRBD1 (6 bases). Trimming took off 7 bases at V and 5 bases at J, with 20 bases between the two ends. The CDR3 loop spans 15 amino acids. The germline gives CDR1 MDHEN, CDR2 SYDVKM. CDR3 residues: CASTEPGHTPETQYF. CDR3 nucleotide sequence: TGTGCCAGCACTGAGCCGGGACACACACCGGAGACCCAGTACTTC.

J is TRBJ1-1 and V is TRBV19; 10 bases fit TRBD1. Germline values: CDR1 LNHDA, CDR2 SQIVND (reference sequence). The CDR3 extends over 15 amino acids. With 7 bases clipped from V and 0 bases from J, the junction kept 5 bases outside the gene matches. CDR3 in amino acids: CASTTGGRVNTEAFF. The CDR3 nucleotides read TGTGCCAGTACGACAGGGGGCAGGGTGAACACTGAAGCTTTCTTT.

V is TRBV4-3 and J is TRBJ2-1; 13 nucleotides agree with TRBD2. The length of the CDR3 is 15 residues. The germline CDR1 and CDR2 sequences are LGHNA and YSLEER. The trim removed 3 bases at V and 8 bases at J, leaving 4 bases unmatched. CDR3 nucleotides: TGCGCCAGCAGCCACGGGACTAGCGGGATCTATGAGCAGTTCTTC. Residues: CASSHGTSGIYEQFF.

The J gene is TRBJ1-5, the V gene TRBV6-2 or TRBV6-3; 7 bases are shared with TRBD1. The germline V gene encodes CDR1 MNHEY and CDR2 SVGEGT. The CDR3 contains 14 residues. Unmatched junction bases numbered 4, after V lost 2 bases and J lost 6 bases. CDR3 DNA: TGTGCCAGCAGTTACGGAGGGGGCTTTCAGCCCCAGCATTTT. As protein: CASSYGGGFQPQHF.

The rearrangement links TRBV11-1 to TRBJ1-2; D perhaps matches TRBD1 (6 bases). The CDR3 sequence is 13 residues long. V was shortened by 4 bases and J by 8 bases, with 14 bases between the two germline ends. Germline V gene sequence: CDR1 SGHAT, CDR2 FQDESV (reference sequence). CDR3 nucleotide sequence: TGTGCCAGCAGCTATGGACAGTTTGCGGGCTACACCTTC. Translation gives CASSYGQFAGYTF.

About this clone itself: The sample holds other DNA sequences that translate to the same CDR3. This chain links TRBV2 with TRBJ2-5; 7 bases line up with TRBD1. The germline CDR1 and CDR2 sequences are SNHLY and FYNNEI. CDR3 length: 13 residues. The J segment lost 1 base and the V segment lost 6 bases, leaving 2 bases of the junction unmatched. The chain's CDR3 is CASRGTAQETQYF. DNA for the CDR3: TGTGCCAGCAGGGGGACAGCCCAAGAGACCCAGTACTTC.

The V gene is TRBV5-1, the J gene TRBJ2-3; possibly TRBD1 for D (6 bases). The CDR3 length is 15 residues. Trimming pared 3 bases from V and 2 bases from J, leaving 13 bases between. The germline V gene encodes CDR1 SGHRS and CDR2 YFSETQ. In DNA, the CDR3 is TGCGCCAGCAGCTCAACGGGACAACTCACAGATACGCAGTATTTT. Translated, it gives CASSSTGQLTDTQYF. Based on the CDR3 plus reference TRBV5-1 and TRBJ2-3, the full variable domain is KAGVTQTPRYLIKTRGQQVTLSCSPISGHRSVSWYQQTPGQGLQFLFEYFSETQRNKGNFPGRFSGRQFSNSRSEMNVSTLELGDSALYLCASSSTGQLTDTQYFGPGTRLTVL.

In its sample, this clone was seen once. The chain carries TRBV5-1 and TRBJ2-1, with TRBD1 matching 7 bases. Per the germline V gene, CDR1 is SGHRS and CDR2 is YFSETQ. The CDR3 has 14 residues. V gave up 1 base and J gave up 8 bases; unmatched junction bases: 6. The CDR3 nucleotides read TGCGCCAGCAGCTTGCGGGACAGCATCTATGAGCAGTTCTTC. Protein sequence: CASSLRDSIYEQFF.

The rearrangement links TRBV9 to TRBJ1-1, with D possibly being TRBD1 (5 bases). The V end lost 4 bases, the J end lost 0 bases, and 16 bases lay between the germline ends. The germline CDR1 and CDR2 sequences are SGDLS and YYNGEE. CDR3 length: 16 amino acids. This CDR3 is CASSPRSTALNTEAFF. DNA of the CDR3: TGTGCCAGCAGCCCCCGATCGACAGCACTGAACACTGAAGCTTTCTTT.